The TCR beta chain described here comes from a study of cytomegalovirus exposure and HLA in healthy donors. In regard to this clone: Its specificity is unknown.

General observations from the study: Equally common other TCR beta chains were less clonally expanded than HLA-associated ones, a later analysis found.

The PCR had 60 Vbeta and 13 Jbeta primers. Measured with immunoSEQ multiplex PCR; TCRdb has only the in-frame clones, and not every one. The data show around 150,000 clones, about 80% seen once. This sequence was found in a middle-aged man in good health and CMV-seropositive. The sample consisted of PBMCs.

CDR3 sequence: CSARLAGGSNEQFF. The CDR3 DNA follows: TGCAGCGCGAGACTAGCGGGAGGGAGTAATGAGCAGTTCTTC. The V and J genes are TRBV29-1 and TRBJ2-1; 14 nucleotides match TRBD2. The V gene end was trimmed by 7 bases and the J gene end by 7 bases; junction bases not matched to a gene: 6. Germline V gives CDR1 SQVTM, CDR2 ANQGSEA. This CDR3 has 14 amino acids.